The 22 T cell receptor beta chains below come from one sample, sequenced in a study of OX40 agonist ivuxolimab in advanced cancers. Using immunoSEQ multiplex PCR, the repertoire was profiled, and TCRdb retains in-frame clones only, with some absent. The table has tens of thousands of clones, 65% to 85% seen once. Material: CD4+ or CD8+ T cells sorted from blood, obtained in a trial of the OX40 agonist ivuxolimab. Receptors originate from an adult with an advanced solid tumor such as melanoma, head and neck, liver or kidney cancer.

V is TRBV5-1 and J is TRBJ2-7, with D perhaps TRBD2 (6 bases). The germline V gene encodes CDR1 SGHRS and CDR2 YFSETQ. This CDR3 comprises 13 residues. V shed 2 bases and J shed 3 bases, with 9 bases lying between them. CDR3: CASSFSRDYEQYF. For the CDR3, the DNA is TGCGCCAGCAGCTTCTCGCGGGACTACGAGCAGTACTTC.

J is TRBJ2-3 and V is TRBV11-2; D is tentatively TRBD1 or TRBD2 (6 bases each). This CDR3 region has 14 residues. V lost 2 bases and J lost 4, with 10 bases in between. Germline V CDR1 and CDR2: SGHAT, FQNNGV. For the CDR3, the DNA is TGTGCCAGCAGCTTATGGGGGGCCGCAGATACGCAGTATTTT. Protein product: CASSLWGAADTQYF.

The chain links TRBV9 to TRBJ1-1; no reliable D call. Per the germline V gene, CDR1 is SGDLS and CDR2 is YYNGEE. The CDR3 is made up of 14 amino acids. Trimming removed 4 bases from V and 0 bases from J, with 10 bases in between. The CDR3 DNA is TGTGCCAGCAGCCACCAGAGCATGAACACTGAAGCTTTCTTT. As protein: CASSHQSMNTEAFF.

The V and J genes are TRBV4-2 and TRBJ2-2; 11 bases fit TRBD2. Germline lookup yields CDR1 LGHNA and CDR2 YNFKEQ. J was trimmed by 4 bases and V by 3 bases; bases with no gene match: 10. This CDR3 region has 18 residues. The CDR3 region is CASSQESIAGGLTGELFF. The CDR3 DNA is TGTGCCAGCAGCCAGGAAAGTATAGCGGGGGGGCTCACCGGGGAGCTGTTTTTT.

The V gene is TRBV29-1, the J gene TRBJ2-7; perhaps D is TRBD1 or TRBD2 (5 bases each). Germline CDR1 and CDR2: SQVTM and ANQGSEA. Trimming took off 4 bases at V and 4 bases at J, with 14 bases between the two ends. The CDR3 runs 13 residues. As DNA, the CDR3 is TGCAGCGTTGGTGAGGGGATCCTGTACGAGCAGTACTTC. Translating it yields CSVGEGILYEQYF.

This chain links TRBV5-4 with TRBJ2-5, with 8 bases lining up with TRBD1. The CDR3 contains 14 residues. CDR1 is SGHNT and CDR2 is YYREEE in the germline V gene (reference sequence). The ends lost 0 bases at V and 5 bases at J; junction bases unmatched: 3. The CDR3 loop is CASSLGTGRETQYF. CDR3 sequence (DNA): TGTGCCAGCAGCTTGGGGACAGGGAGGGAGACCCAGTACTTC.

V is TRBV30 and J is TRBJ2-5; possibly TRBD1 for D (6 bases). The V gene's germline CDR1 is GTSNPN and CDR2 SVGIG (reference sequence). There are 12 residues in the CDR3. Between the trimmed V and J ends, which lost 0 bases and 4 bases, there was a span of 6 bases. CDR3 amino acids: CAWSVQGETQYF. The CDR3 DNA sequence: TGTGCCTGGAGTGTACAGGGAGAGACCCAGTACTTC.

This clone was counted a few times. This chain's CDR3 is CASSYAGANVLTF. The DNA of the CDR3 is TGTGCCAGCAGTTACGCTGGGGCCAACGTCCTGACTTTC. V gene TRBV6-5 combines with J gene TRBJ2-6; D is unclear. CDR3 size: 13 residues. V lost 2 bases, J lost 2 bases, and 1 base lay in between. Germline CDR1 MNHEY, CDR2 SVGAGI.

This clone was seen a few times. This sequence joins TRBV2 and TRBJ2-5, with 9 bases that match TRBD1. In germline, CDR1 is SNHLY, CDR2 FYNNEI. The CDR3 consists of 15 residues. Losses at the gene ends were 6 bases for V and 5 bases for J; bases not matched to a gene: 10. DNA for the CDR3: TGTGCCAGCAGACGACAGGGGGTGCTCGGGGAGACCCAGTACTTC. Protein: CASRRQGVLGETQYF.

V and J are TRBV27 and TRBJ2-7; 14 bases line up with TRBD2. From germline, CDR1 is MNHEY and CDR2 SMNVEV (reference sequence). V lost 5 bases, J lost 6 bases, and 6 bases stayed unmatched. This CDR3 has 15 amino acids. Here the CDR3 reads CASSKPGLAGVEQYF. For the CDR3, the DNA is TGTGCCAGCAGTAAACCGGGACTAGCGGGAGTCGAGCAGTACTTC.

The chain is built from TRBV6-1 and TRBJ1-3; the D gene is possibly TRBD1 (5 bases). Deletions cut 2 bases from V and 7 bases from J, with 15 bases between. The V gene's germline CDR1 is MNHNS and CDR2 SASEGT. The length of the CDR3 is 15 residues. DNA of the CDR3: TGTGCCAGCAGTGAATCGCTCGGGGCAGCTAACACCATATATTTT. Protein: CASSESLGAANTIYF.

This clone was counted a single time. This chain uses TRBV7-3 with TRBJ2-3; 13 bases are shared with TRBD2. This CDR3 contains 18 residues. The germline V gene encodes CDR1 SGHTA and CDR2 FQGTGA. With 5 bases clipped from V and 0 bases from J, the junction kept 8 bases outside the gene matches. The CDR3 loop is CASSLRRTSGGSTDTQYF. The CDR3, as DNA: TGTGCCAGCAGCCTTCGACGGACTAGCGGGGGCAGCACAGATACGCAGTATTTT.

The chain couples TRBV6-4 to TRBJ1-1, with 7 nucleotides matching TRBD1. Germline values: CDR1 MRHNA, CDR2 SNTAGT. This CDR3 is 15 amino acids long. The V gene end was trimmed by 4 bases and the J gene end by 1 base; junction bases not matched to a gene: 6. The CDR3: CASSARQGENTEAFF. CDR3 DNA: TGTGCCAGCAGTGCGCGACAGGGCGAGAACACTGAAGCTTTCTTT.

The rearrangement links TRBV7-3 to TRBJ2-5, with 8 bases lining up with TRBD2. The CDR3 has 14 amino acids. The V and J ends lost 5 bases and 5 bases, in that order; junction bases with no gene match: 7. Per the germline V gene, CDR1 is SGHTA and CDR2 is FQGTGA. The CDR3 protein is CASSPGGGDETQYF. CDR3 in DNA: TGTGCCAGCAGCCCCGGGGGGGGCGACGAGACCCAGTACTTC.

The CDR3 nucleotides are TGCGCCAGCAGCTTGGACAGGCCAGAGACCCAGTACTTC. It yields the protein CASSLDRPETQYF. V gene TRBV5-1 combines with J gene TRBJ2-5; D might be TRBD1 (5 bases). The CDR3 consists of 13 residues. V dropped 0 bases and J dropped 4 bases, with 7 bases sitting between them. Germline assignment: CDR1 SGHRS and CDR2 YFSETQ.

The chain combines TRBV2 with TRBJ2-2; D possibly uses TRBD1 or TRBD2 (6 bases each). CDR3 length equals 14 residues. V dropped 6 bases and J dropped 9 bases, with 17 bases sitting between them. Germline CDR1 SNHLY, CDR2 FYNNEI. The CDR3 reads CASSLARGERELFF. CDR3 in DNA: TGTGCCAGCAGCCTTGCGAGGGGGGAACGGGAGCTGTTTTTT.

The gene calls are TRBV5-4 and TRBJ2-5, with 15 bases fitting TRBD2. Germline V lookup: CDR1 SGHNT, CDR2 YYREEE (reference sequence). V dropped 3 bases and J dropped 0; count of bases not matched to a gene: 0. CDR3 size: 16 residues. CDR3 bases: TGTGCCAGCAGCTGGACTAGCGGGGGGGACCAAGAGACCCAGTACTTC. Residues: CASSWTSGGDQETQYF.

The chain couples TRBV28 to TRBJ1-5, with 9 bases that match TRBD1. J gave up 7 bases and V 10 bases, and 14 bases lay outside the gene matches. The CDR3 extends over 15 amino acids. Germline V gene lookup returns CDR1 MDHEN and CDR2 SYDVKM. CDR3 nucleotides: TGTGCCAATAGATCCGGGACAGGGAAAGAACAGCCCCAGCATTTT. Amino acid sequence: CANRSGTGKEQPQHF.

This chain links TRBV7-9 with TRBJ1-6; 7 positions match TRBD1. The CDR3 runs to 15 residues. J was trimmed by 7 bases and V by 0 bases; bases with no gene match: 3. Looked up from germline, CDR1 is SEHNR and CDR2 is FQNEAQ (reference sequence). This CDR3 reads CASSLAGTANSPLHF. The CDR3, as DNA: TGTGCCAGCAGCTTAGCTGGGACAGCGAATTCACCCCTCCACTTT.

This chain connects TRBV10-3 to TRBJ1-1, with 7 bases that match TRBD1. Trimming cost V 3 bases and J 6 bases; bases outside gene matches: 10. The CDR3 runs to 15 residues. Per germline, CDR1 ENHRY and CDR2 SYGVKD. CDR3 in DNA: TGTGCCATCAGTGATCCAGTCGACAGGGAGGCTGAAGCTTTCTTT. This encodes CAISDPVDREAEAFF.

The rearrangement links TRBV28 to TRBJ2-7; perhaps TRBD2 as D (6 bases). Trimming left V 2 bases short and J 3 bases short, with 14 bases between. CDR3 length: 15 residues. The V gene's germline CDR1 is MDHEN and CDR2 SYDVKM. DNA of the CDR3: TGTGCCAGCAGTTTAATGGCGGGGTCCTTCTACGAGCAGTACTTC. Residues: CASSLMAGSFYEQYF.

The chain employs TRBV25-1 and TRBJ2-7, with 7 bases that match TRBD2. After removal of 0 bases from V and 3 bases from J, the junction contained 8 bases not matched to a gene. This CDR3 spans 16 amino acids. From germline, CDR1 is MGHDK and CDR2 SYGVNS. The CDR3 DNA sequence: TGTGCCAGCAGTGAATATTCGAGCGGGGCGTTCTACGAGCAGTACTTC. Translating it yields CASSEYSSGAFYEQYF.